This T cell receptor beta chain was sequenced during a study of regulatory T cells in long-lasting Graves disease (dated by TCRdb to about 2021). About the study as a whole: Antithyroid drugs had been taken for less than 3 months by newly diagnosed Graves' disease patients. Patients with persistent Graves' disease were compared with patients with newly diagnosed Graves' disease using TCR sequencing and RNA sequencing of peripheral blood. The study was registered as a clinical trial and conducted in China. A total of around 33 samples were covered by TCR sequencing, comprising 13 persistent and roughly 20 newly diagnosed Graves' disease patients. Overall results and qualifications from the work: Lower TCR Shannon entropy and fewer highly expanded clones were observed in persistent Graves' disease patients than in newly diagnosed patients, which suggested clonal expansion. The authors acknowledged the small sample size as a limitation that may reduce accuracy. Because the primary lesion, thyroid tissue, could not be accessed, the study looked at peripheral blood alone. Only the TCR beta chain was sequenced and analyzed. Persistent disease showed preferential use of TRBV28, TRBJ1-2 and TRBJ2-5, whereas newly diagnosed disease favored TRBV20-1 and TRBJ2-1. Patients with persistent disease shared more public clonotypes (around 3,000) than newly diagnosed patients did (approximately 1,000).

The library was made by multiplex PCR. Data came from an Illumina HiSeq 4000. CDR3 regions were amplified by Arm-PCR with iRepertoire HTBI primers to construct TCR beta libraries. Before sequencing, the PCR products underwent gel purification. On the study's bioinformatics: Across samples, about 64 TRBV and 15 or so TRBJ segments were identified and used for gene usage analysis of CDR3 amino acid clonotypes. COPE and FqMerger were used to merge filtered high-quality paired reads into contigs. BLAST was used to align contigs to the IMGT TRBV, TRBD and TRBJ reference genes, and CDR3 was defined following IMGT. Clonotypes above 0.1% frequency were classified as highly expanded clones. Shannon entropy was used to measure repertoire diversity, and the Gini coefficient was used to measure V-J evenness. A clonotype was considered public if more than one individual shared it. In-frame beta chains were kept once TCRdb had trimmed the public reads at Q25 with fastp and called clones with MiXCR. Rows with one shared CDR3 protein collapse into an entry with the most common genes and DNA. TCRdb, not the authors, supplied the V and J calls. For this sample there are 450,000 to 600,000 distinct CDR3 sequences; roughly 13% appear just once. Roughly 10% of the sample is taken by the ten largest.

The CDR3 runs 16 amino acids, cysteine and phenylalanine included. Solely the CDR3 DNA is kept, with 48 bases framed from the first base. The germline V gene (reference sequence) specifies DFQATT as CDR1 and SNEGSKA as CDR2. Compared with germline, V lacks 5 bases and J lacks 6 bases; bases without a gene match: 14. This specimen's time point label, interpreted: newly diagnosed GD, antithyroid drugs for less than 3 months. For both TCR sequencing and RNA sequencing, RNA was extracted from PBMCs using TRIzol. The diagnosis of Graves' disease followed American Thyroid Association guidelines. The patients came from an endocrinology department in Xi'an, China. Each patient gave about 9.1 milliliters of peripheral blood, collected in an EDTA anticoagulant tube. PBMCs were isolated by Ficoll Paque Plus density gradient separation without further T cell sorting. An Agilent 2100 Bioanalyzer and agarose gel were used to check RNA quality, and a NanoDrop 2000 was used to measure RNA concentration.

This clonotype was counted ten times or more. It has no known antigen specificity. Per-nucleotide qualities are absent, and no much larger clonotype sits a single base away. The sample was also reused in another study, on T cells in Graves' hyperthyroidism and ophthalmopathy. The other study reports the following: Graves' hyperthyroidism was defined as stable when no progression to ophthalmopathy occurred over 18 months of follow-up. Hyperthyroidism patients were newly diagnosed, had a disease duration of under 2 months, and were aged 18 to 65 years. The study excluded patients with uncontrolled infections, other autoimmune diseases, pregnancy or lactation. Diagnoses were based on clinical symptoms, serum thyroxine and TRAb, thyroid ultrasound and orbital computed tomography. The first round of RT-PCR for the TCR CDR3 was performed with the HTBI primer set and the Qiagen OneStep RT-PCR kit. Most expanded thyroid clonotypes (frequency above 0.001) were also detected in blood, suggesting blood repertoires may reflect thyroid immune responses. In cross-validation, a model built on a 13 V-J signature told ophthalmopathy apart from stable hyperthyroidism with less than 90% sensitivity and about 81% specificity, and in testing the same model reached 80%/75%. In validation, the model predicted progression to ophthalmopathy a median of roughly 6.1 months before onset, with about 67% sensitivity and just under 75% specificity. TCR V-J signatures able to tell the groups apart were searched for in a discovery cohort of 95 to 100 patients, of whom 43 had Graves' ophthalmopathy and around 58 had stable Graves' hyperthyroidism. An independent validation cohort of 18 to 20 hyperthyroidism patients and about 16 patients who later progressed to ophthalmopathy tested prospective prediction of ophthalmopathy. For training and testing, the roughly 97 patients in the discovery cohort were randomly divided in a 7:3 ratio. The study also compared thyroid tissue and blood T-cell repertoires from 5 to 7 Graves' hyperthyroidism patients. Following sampling, methimazole starting at 30 mg daily was given to hyperthyroidism patients, and high-dose intravenous methylprednisolone was given to ophthalmopathy patients. Libraries were constructed in a second round of multiplex PCR, after which size selection and purification were performed. Libraries were sequenced paired-end with 100 bp reads on an Illumina HiSeq2000. SOAPnuke was used to process the raw data, throwing out any read that contained adapters or uncalled bases, had a mean Phred below 15, or lacked an exact constant-primer or identifier match. High-quality paired reads were merged using COPE v1.2.5, and each unique nucleotide sequence was defined as a clonotype. MiTCR v1.1 was used to align clonotypes to the IMGT TRBV, TRBD and TRBJ reference segments. Analysis was restricted to V-J combinations with a frequency above 0.0001, which covered 98% to 99.2% of repertoires. A TCS score was defined as the ratio between F50 (clonal expansion) and ExV (chaos), using BLOSUM62-based TCRdist between CDR3 peptides within each V-J. Welch's t-statistics and random forest reduced around 510 V-J features to roughly 13, which were used in a naive Bayes classifier (R e1071). Sample size was not statistically predetermined, and blinding of investigators to group allocation was not performed. The paper reports TCR Vbeta CDR3 sequencing of roughly 140 peripheral blood samples: approximately 41 ophthalmopathy, roughly 80 hyperthyroidism and around 17 progressor patients.

Material: peripheral blood mononuclear cells (PBMCs), obtained at new diagnosis, from a patient treated with antithyroid drugs. The chain couples TRBV20-1 to TRBJ2-1, and 9 junctional nucleotides match TRBD1. The sequence derives from a man aged 25 to 40 with Graves disease. Donor details come from another sample of the same person, matched by shared clones. The sequenced DNA is TGCAGTGCTCACTCTACCAACAGGGGGCGCGCCAATGAGCAGTTCTTC. This sequence encodes CSAHSTNRGRANEQFF.